These T cell receptor beta chains were read from a single sample in a study of OX40 agonist ivuxolimab in advanced cancers. The table came from immunoSEQ multiplex PCR; TCRdb's copy has only in-frame clones and leaves some out. The data show 74,000 or so clones, approximately 85% seen once. This specimen was CD4+ or CD8+ T cells sorted from blood, taken in a trial of the OX40 agonist ivuxolimab. The source is an adult with an advanced solid tumor such as melanoma, head and neck, liver or kidney cancer. Both conserved end residues are part of each CDR3. Fields, in order: D gene, V gene, clone size, J gene, CDR3 protein, CDR3 DNA. The D gene is left open where the match is weak. The size field is filled for only some rows; it gives once, few, many or a size class.

D: TRBD2; V: TRBV19; size: NA; J: TRBJ2-5; CDR3: CASTPSGGAGETQYF; DNA: TGTGCCAGTACCCCTAGCGGGGGGGCCGGTGAGACCCAGTACTTC
D: TRBD1; V: TRBV5-1; size: NA; J: TRBJ2-7; CDR3: CASSQGQGTHEQYF; DNA: TGCGCCAGCAGCCAGGGACAGGGTACGCACGAGCAGTACTTC
D: NA; V: TRBV18; size: NA; J: TRBJ2-1; CDR3: CASSPQTGRDEQFF; DNA: TGTGCCAGCTCACCACAGACAGGGAGGGATGAGCAGTTCTTC
D: TRBD2; V: TRBV5-1; size: NA; J: TRBJ2-5; CDR3: CASSMGLAKRETQYF; DNA: TGCGCCAGCAGCATGGGACTAGCGAAGAGGGAGACCCAGTACTTC
D: TRBD1; V: TRBV19; size: few; J: TRBJ1-5; CDR3: CASSPNRDSSNQPQHF; DNA: TGTGCCAGTAGTCCAAACCGGGACAGCAGCAATCAGCCCCAGCATTTT
D: NA; V: TRBV29-1; size: NA; J: TRBJ1-1; CDR3: CSSGGMNTEAFF; DNA: TGCTCCTCCGGGGGGATGAACACTGAAGCTTTCTTT
D: TRBD1; V: TRBV9; size: once; J: TRBJ2-5; CDR3: CASSSGQGAMETQYF; DNA: TGTGCCAGCAGCTCCGGACAGGGGGCGATGGAGACCCAGTACTTC
D: TRBD1; V: TRBV18; size: NA; J: TRBJ2-7; CDR3: CASSPPSGQSYEQYF; DNA: TGTGCCAGCTCACCACCGTCGGGACAGAGTTACGAGCAGTACTTC
D: NA; V: TRBV7-3; size: NA; J: TRBJ2-7; CDR3: CASSPGGGFYEQYF; DNA: TGTGCCAGCAGCCCCGGAGGGGGTTTCTACGAGCAGTACTTC
D: TRBD1; V: TRBV28; size: NA; J: TRBJ1-2; CDR3: CASSSGTAFNYGYTF; DNA: TGTGCCAGCAGTTCCGGGACAGCTTTTAACTATGGCTACACCTTC
D: NA; V: TRBV30; size: NA; J: TRBJ1-1; CDR3: CAWSVGPTTFF; DNA: TGTGCCTGGAGTGTGGGACCTACGACTTTCTTT
D: NA; V: TRBV18; size: once; J: TRBJ2-2; CDR3: CASTRLTGELFF; DNA: TGTGCCAGCACGAGGCTTACCGGGGAGCTGTTTTTT
D: NA; V: TRBV6-5; size: NA; J: TRBJ1-4; CDR3: CASSSTAGLGDLFF; DNA: TGTGCCAGCAGTTCGACAGCTGGGTTAGGTGACCTGTTTTTT
D: NA; V: TRBV7-2; size: NA; J: TRBJ2-7; CDR3: CASGKRDSPYEQYF; DNA: TGTGCCAGCGGCAAACGGGACTCACCCTACGAGCAGTACTTC
D: TRBD1; V: TRBV19; size: NA; J: TRBJ2-6; CDR3: CATRTGGRSGANVLTF; DNA: TGTGCCACCCGGACAGGGGGACGCTCTGGGGCCAACGTCCTGACTTTC
D: NA; V: TRBV30; size: few; J: TRBJ1-5; CDR3: CAWSQDLNQPQHF; DNA: TGTGCCTGGAGCCAGGACCTCAATCAGCCCCAGCATTTT
D: NA; V: TRBV18; size: NA; J: TRBJ1-6; CDR3: CASSPQQGSNSPLHF; DNA: TGTGCCAGCTCACCACAGCAGGGCTCTAATTCACCCCTCCACTTT
D: TRBD2; V: TRBV27; size: NA; J: TRBJ2-3; CDR3: CASSLGTSGRADTQYF; DNA: TGTGCCAGCAGTTTAGGGACTAGCGGGAGGGCGGATACGCAGTATTTT
D: NA; V: TRBV5-4; size: NA; J: TRBJ2-2; CDR3: CATRRVDNAGELFF; DNA: TGTGCCACCCGACGGGTAGATAATGCCGGGGAGCTGTTTTTT
D: TRBD1; V: TRBV10-2; size: NA; J: TRBJ2-7; CDR3: CASKVGQGANEQYF; DNA: TGCGCCAGCAAAGTCGGACAGGGGGCCAACGAGCAGTACTTC
D: TRBD1; V: TRBV30; size: NA; J: TRBJ2-5; CDR3: CAWSGQGAEETQYF; DNA: TGTGCCTGGAGTGGACAGGGGGCGGAGGAGACCCAGTACTTC
D: NA; V: TRBV7-3; size: NA; J: TRBJ2-1; CDR3: CASSLNPTVYNEQFF; DNA: TGTGCCAGCAGCTTAAATCCCACAGTCTACAATGAGCAGTTCTTC
D: TRBD1; V: TRBV7-2; size: NA; J: TRBJ2-2; CDR3: CASSLRQGYTGELFF; DNA: TGTGCCAGCAGCTTACGACAGGGTTACACCGGGGAGCTGTTTTTT
D: NA; V: TRBV10-1; size: NA; J: TRBJ2-5; CDR3: CASRPVTGTETQYF; DNA: TGCGCCAGCAGGCCAGTCACAGGGACAGAGACCCAGTACTTC